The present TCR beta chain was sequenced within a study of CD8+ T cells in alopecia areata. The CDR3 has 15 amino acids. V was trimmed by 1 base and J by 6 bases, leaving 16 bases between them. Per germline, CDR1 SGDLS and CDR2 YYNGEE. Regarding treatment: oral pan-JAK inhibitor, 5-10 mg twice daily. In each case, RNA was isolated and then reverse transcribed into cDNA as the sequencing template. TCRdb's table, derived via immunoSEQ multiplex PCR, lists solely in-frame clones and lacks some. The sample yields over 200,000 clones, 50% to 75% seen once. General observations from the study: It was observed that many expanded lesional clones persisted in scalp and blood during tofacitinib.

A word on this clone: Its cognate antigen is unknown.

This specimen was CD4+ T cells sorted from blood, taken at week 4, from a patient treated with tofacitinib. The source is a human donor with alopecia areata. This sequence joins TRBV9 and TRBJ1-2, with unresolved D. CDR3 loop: CASSVKGSGIDGYTF. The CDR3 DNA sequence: TGTGCCAGCAGCGTAAAGGGTTCTGGGATTGATGGCTACACCTTC.